This entry concerns a single TCR beta chain. As yet, its antigen is unknown. Treatment indicated: approximately nine-day PBMC culture with coronavirus spike peptide pools or control peptides (ViraFEST assay). The positive PCR dates, which preceded the US Alpha, Beta and Delta variants, fell between March and December 2020. The source of the sample is a study of vaccination and CD4 T cells after COVID-19. As for the study in general: Convalescent individuals exhibited SARS-CoV-2 positivity on nasal swab PCR, with several mild and one severe presentation. Blood was drawn a median around 70 days post second dose, range 14 to 241. Cultures designated as controls were supplied with a CEFX pool, an HIV-1 Nef pool, or no peptide.

Sequence data for DNA of cultured CD4+ T cells were generated by the Oncomine TCR Beta short-read assay. In TCRdb, the PCR reads were re-called with MiXCR into one record per CDR3 protein. The sample carries approximately 4,600 distinct CDR3 sequences, over 40% recorded once. Trimming removed 0 bases from V and 0 bases from J, with 12 bases in between. The germline V gene encodes CDR1 DFQATT and CDR2 SNEGSKA (reference sequence). This CDR3 contains 16 residues. The sample consisted of CD4+ T cells from blood, cultured in vitro. This chain uses TRBV20-1 with TRBJ1-3, with D hard to call. The receptor was isolated from a human donor who had recovered from COVID-19. The CDR3 DNA reads as TGCAGTGCTAGAGAAGGAAGCACCATCTCTGGAAACACCATATATTTT. Amino acid sequence: CSAREGSTISGNTIYF.